Below are 27 T cell receptor beta chains sequenced from a single sample in a study of shared clonotypes between healthy human individuals. Naive CD8 populations comprised CD45RO-negative cells positively selected for CCR7, excluding terminally differentiated effector memory CD45RA+ cells. Assay: immunoSEQ multiplex PCR; the TCRdb copy retains only in-frame clones and omits some. The repertoire includes fewer than 700,000 clones, 95% of them detected once, and around 0.12% sits in the top ten. Material for sequencing was naive CD8+ T cells sorted from blood. The receptor source for this set is a young woman in good health.

The chain couples TRBV4-2 to TRBJ1-2; 8 nucleotides align to TRBD1. Unmatched junction bases numbered 13, after V lost 2 bases and J lost 5 bases. The CDR3 has 17 residues. CDR1 LGHNA and CDR2 YNFKEQ come from the germline V gene. For the CDR3, the DNA is TGTGCCAGCAGCCAAAATCCCAGGGGGCCGAAATATTATGGCTACACCTTC. Protein sequence: CASSQNPRGPKYYGYTF.

CDR3 in amino acids: CTSIGTSGYQETQYF. CDR3 bases: TGCACCAGCATTGGGACTAGCGGGTACCAAGAGACCCAGTACTTC. The V call is TRBV1, the J call TRBJ2-5; the listed D gene, TRBD2, was not tested against the DNA. TRBV1 is shown as a pseudogene. The CDR3 extends over 15 amino acids.

V gene TRBV7-3 combines with J gene TRBJ2-7, with D maybe TRBD2 (6 bases). Trimming stripped 5 bases from V and 6 bases from J, with 14 bases between. Germline lookup yields CDR1 SGHTA and CDR2 FQGTGA. This CDR3 spans 13 amino acids. The CDR3 DNA sequence: TGTGCCAGCAGCCCTCGAATGGGGGGCGAGCAGTACTTC. Amino acid sequence: CASSPRMGGEQYF.

V gene TRBV4-2 combines with J gene TRBJ1-2; no clear D. There are 14 residues in the CDR3. CDR1 and CDR2 from the germline V gene are LGHNA and YNFKEQ. The germline V and J ends were trimmed by 0 bases and 3 bases, with 8 bases remaining between them. The CDR3 is CASSQEGDYYGYTF. In DNA, the CDR3 is TGTGCCAGCAGCCAAGAGGGCGATTACTATGGCTACACCTTC.

A single count supports this clone. The chain couples TRBV27 to TRBJ2-7; 7 nucleotides align to TRBD2. V dropped 5 bases and J dropped 1; count of bases not matched to a gene: 8. CDR3 size: 15 residues. Germline V gene data show CDR1 as MNHEY and CDR2 as SMNVEV (reference sequence). CDR3 in DNA: TGTGCCAGCAGTCCGGATGGCGGGGGTTCCTACGAGCAGTACTTC. Its translation: CASSPDGGGSYEQYF.

This rearrangement joins TRBV7-9 to TRBJ1-4, with TRBD1 matching 7 bases. The V segment lost 2 bases and the J segment 5 bases; nucleotides outside the gene matches: 11. The CDR3 is 17 amino acids. Germline assignment: CDR1 SEHNR and CDR2 FQNEAQ (reference sequence). The CDR3 sequence is CASSLSTGREGNEKLFF. The CDR3 coding sequence is TGTGCCAGCAGCTTATCGACAGGGAGGGAGGGCAATGAAAAACTGTTTTTT.

This clone occurred once. The genes are TRBV7-9 and TRBJ2-7, with a weak D call TRBD1 (6 bases). Germline CDR1 SEHNR, CDR2 FQNEAQ (reference sequence). CDR3 length: 15 amino acids. Trimming cost V 5 bases and J 3 bases, with 17 bases left between them. The CDR3 DNA sequence: TGTGCCAGCAGCCCGGCACAGGGTAGGTACTACGAGCAGTACTTC. Translation: CASSPAQGRYYEQYF.

V is TRBV4-1 and J is TRBJ1-3, with D possibly matching TRBD1 (6 bases). This CDR3 comprises 16 residues. V dropped 0 bases and J dropped 1 base, with 10 bases sitting between them. Germline-derived CDR1 and CDR2 are MGHRA and YSYEKL. CDR3 region: CASSQDTGLSGNTIYF. The CDR3 nucleotides are TGCGCCAGCAGCCAAGATACAGGGTTATCTGGAAACACCATATATTTT.

The chain carries TRBV5-1 and TRBJ1-5, with D possibly matching TRBD1 (5 bases). Trimming left V 4 bases short and J 8 bases short, with 19 bases between. Looked up from germline, CDR1 is SGHRS and CDR2 is YFSETQ. CDR3 length equals 15 residues. The CDR3 spells CASSPFGGGIEPQHF. CDR3 sequence (DNA): TGCGCCAGCAGCCCCTTCGGTGGGGGAATTGAGCCCCAGCATTTT.

This chain links TRBV30 with TRBJ2-5, with 8 bases aligning to TRBD2. With 2 bases clipped from V and 5 bases from J, the junction kept 7 bases outside the gene matches. There are 14 residues in the CDR3. Germline V lookup: CDR1 GTSNPN, CDR2 SVGIG (reference sequence). CDR3 coding DNA: TGTGCCTGGAGTAGCGGGAGTCTTATGGAGACCCAGTACTTC. Amino acid sequence: CAWSSGSLMETQYF.

This chain connects TRBV5-8 to TRBJ1-5, with TRBD1 identical over 8 bases. This CDR3 is 16 amino acids long. V shed 3 bases and J 0 bases; nucleotides not matched to a gene: 5. The V gene's germline CDR1 is SGHTS and CDR2 YDEGEE. CDR3 loop: CASSSLGQGSNQPQHF. CDR3 nucleotide sequence: TGTGCCAGCAGCTCCCTCGGACAGGGTAGCAATCAGCCCCAGCATTTT.

The chain joins TRBV5-4 to TRBJ1-2, with 9 bases identical to TRBD1. Trimming at V came to 4 bases and at J to 8 bases, leaving 9 bases not matched to a gene. The CDR3 contains 14 residues. Germline V gives CDR1 SGHNT, CDR2 YYREEE (reference sequence). CDR3 amino acids: CASSQKQGAQGYTF. CDR3 DNA: TGTGCCAGCAGCCAGAAACAGGGGGCGCAGGGCTACACCTTC. The full variable domain, in which reference TRBV5-4 and TRBJ1-2 provide the parts outside the CDR3, is ETGVTQSPTHLIKTRGQQVTLRCSSQSGHNTVSWYQQALGQGPQFIFQYYREEENGRGNFPPRFSGLQFPNYSSELNVNALELDDSALYLCASSQKQGAQGYTFGSGTRLTVV.

The chain is built from TRBV29-1 and TRBJ2-7, with TRBD2 identical over 7 bases. Germline V lookup: CDR1 SQVTM, CDR2 ANQGSEA. The CDR3 runs 13 residues. The ends lost 4 bases at V and 0 bases at J; junction bases unmatched: 3. The DNA for the CDR3 is TGCAGCGTTGGGGGGGGAAACTCCTACGAGCAGTACTTC. Translating it yields CSVGGGNSYEQYF.

The rearrangement links TRBV10-2 to TRBJ1-2, with D uncertain. V lost 7 bases and J lost 1, with 10 bases in between. The V gene's germline CDR1 is WSHSY and CDR2 SAAADI. The CDR3 length is 13 residues. The CDR3, as DNA: TGCGCCAGCAAATTAAGCGATAACTATGGCTACACCTTC. Translation gives CASKLSDNYGYTF.

The chain recombines TRBV7-9 with TRBJ2-1, with TRBD2 matching 10 bases. The CDR3 covers 15 residues. V lost 3 bases to trimming and J lost 7 bases; unmatched junction nucleotides: 6. CDR1 is SEHNR, CDR2 FQNEAQ, per germline (reference sequence). CDR3: CASSFSSGSLNEQFF. DNA for the CDR3: TGTGCCAGCAGCTTTTCTAGCGGGAGCTTGAATGAGCAGTTCTTC.

V and J are TRBV12-2 and TRBJ2-5; TRBD1 is the table's D call and was not checked against the DNA. TRBV12-2 is listed as a pseudogene. The CDR3 is 14 residues long. This CDR3 is CASRPLGGVETQYF. CDR3 DNA sequence: TGTGCAAGTCGCCCTTTAGGGGGCGTGGAGACCCAGTACTTC.

The chain uses TRBV19 and TRBJ2-1; TRBD1 is a possible D gene (5 bases). V gave up 7 bases and J gave up 10 bases, with 11 bases separating them. CDR3 size: 11 residues. Per germline, CDR1 LNHDA and CDR2 SQIVND (reference sequence). CDR3 loop: CASKQVGEQFF. The DNA for the CDR3 is TGTGCCAGTAAACAGGTTGGGGAGCAGTTCTTC.

This chain joins TRBV18 and TRBJ2-7; D gene uncertain. The germline V and J ends were trimmed by 3 bases and 2 bases, with 14 bases remaining between them. Germline values: CDR1 KGHSH, CDR2 LQKENI. This CDR3 is 15 amino acids long. DNA of the CDR3: TGTGCCAGCTCACCCTCGGCGACGGCCCCCTACGAGCAGTACTTC. This sequence encodes CASSPSATAPYEQYF.

V and J are TRBV4-1 and TRBJ1-3; D perhaps matches TRBD1 (5 bases). V was cut by 7 bases and J by 0 bases, with 13 bases left in between. Germline V gene sequence: CDR1 MGHRA, CDR2 YSYEKL. This CDR3 has 15 residues. CDR3 loop: CASKDNVLSGNTIYF. CDR3 sequence (DNA): TGCGCCAGCAAGGACAACGTCCTCTCTGGAAACACCATATATTTT.

V gene TRBV28 combines with J gene TRBJ2-7; a possible D gene is TRBD1 (5 bases). There are 12 residues in the CDR3. Deletions cut 3 bases from V and 9 bases from J, with 12 bases between. Per the germline V gene, CDR1 is MDHEN and CDR2 is SYDVKM. CDR3 in amino acids: CASSLGSQGQYF. DNA of the CDR3: TGTGCCAGCAGTTTGGGGTCGCAGGGGCAGTACTTC.

This rearrangement joins TRBV19 to TRBJ1-5, with D unresolved. V lost 6 bases, J lost 0 bases, and 9 bases lay in between. The CDR3 spans 14 residues. Germline V CDR1 and CDR2: LNHDA, SQIVND (reference sequence). The CDR3 coding sequence is TGTGCCAGTAGCCACCCCGGTAGCAATCAGCCCCAGCATTTT. This encodes CASSHPGSNQPQHF.

This clone was observed once. This chain joins TRBV6-6 and TRBJ2-7, with D unresolved. Germline loops: CDR1 MNHNY, CDR2 SVGAGI (reference sequence). The CDR3 consists of 15 residues. The V gene lost 0 bases and the J gene lost 0 bases, with 9 bases spanning the gap. CDR3 bases: TGTGCCAGCAGTTACTCATCGTCGCTCTCCTACGAGCAGTACTTC. It yields the protein CASSYSSSLSYEQYF.

The CDR3, as DNA: TGTGCCACCAGCACACCGGAGACAGGGGGGAAAGCTTTCTTT. The encoded protein is CATSTPETGGKAFF. The chain links TRBV15 to TRBJ1-1; 9 nucleotides line up with TRBD1. J gave up 9 bases and V 4 bases, and 9 bases lay outside the gene matches. This CDR3 region has 14 residues. Per the germline V gene, CDR1 is LNHNV and CDR2 is YYDKDF (reference sequence).

The V and J genes are TRBV27 and TRBJ2-2, with TRBD1 identical over 8 bases. V lost 6 bases to trimming and J lost 6 bases; unmatched junction nucleotides: 0. CDR1 is MNHEY, CDR2 SMNVEV, per germline (reference sequence). This CDR3 has 12 amino acids. The CDR3 reads CASRQGAGELFF. The CDR3 nucleotides read TGTGCCAGCAGACAGGGGGCCGGGGAGCTGTTTTTT.

The chain uses TRBV27 and TRBJ2-1; D is ambiguous. CDR1 and CDR2 from the germline V gene are MNHEY and SMNVEV (reference sequence). Between the trimmed V and J ends, which lost 5 bases and 0 bases, there was a span of 17 bases. This CDR3 has 17 residues. Here the CDR3 DNA reads TGTGCCAGCAGTCTCCTCACCCAACCGAGCTCCTACAATGAGCAGTTCTTC. Translated, it gives CASSLLTQPSSYNEQFF.

The V call is TRBV7-9, the J call TRBJ2-7; TRBD2 aligns across 10 bases. CDR1 SEHNR and CDR2 FQNEAQ come from the germline V gene (reference sequence). Trimming took 6 bases from V and 3 from J; bases not matched to a gene: 8. The CDR3 contains 15 residues. The CDR3 spells CASRPGLAVYYEQYF. The CDR3 DNA is TGTGCCAGCAGACCAGGACTAGCGGTCTACTACGAGCAGTACTTC.

The CDR3 protein is CASSAGTSGRSQFF. The CDR3 DNA reads TGTGCCAGCAGTGCGGGCACTAGCGGGAGGTCACAGTTCTTC. V is TRBV27 and J is TRBJ2-1; 12 bases fit TRBD2. Per the germline V gene, CDR1 is MNHEY and CDR2 is SMNVEV (reference sequence). The CDR3 has 14 amino acids. The ends lost 5 bases at V and 13 bases at J; junction bases unmatched: 9.